This note documents a single TCR beta chain sequence. Its antigen is still unknown. One end of the junction varies from germline; a read error may be responsible. Repertoires were generated with immunoSEQ multiplex PCR, while TCRdb's copy carries only in-frame clones and drops some. The sample carries about 24,000 clones, roughly 89% recorded once. This record comes from a study of OX40 agonist ivuxolimab in advanced cancers. This CDR3 comprises 11 residues. Germline-derived CDR1 and CDR2 are SNHLY and FYNNEI. Study-level results: Clonal expansion from baseline to week 6 occurred in both CD4+ and CD8+ T cells.

The TCR sequence derives from an adult with an advanced solid tumor such as melanoma, head and neck, liver or kidney cancer. The sample here was CD4+ or CD8+ T cells sorted from blood, taken in a trial of the OX40 agonist ivuxolimab. The V and J genes are TRBV2 and TRBJ2-1; D ambiguous. The DNA for the CDR3 is TGTGCCAGCAAGGGATGGCGGCATTTCGTCTTC. This sequence encodes CASKGWRHFVF.